What follows is one T cell receptor beta chain and its context. Its antigen is not known. This sample is drawn from a study of blood T cells in healthy people across ages. About the research overall: Capture by template switching was about one barcoded beta molecule per two T cells. The study's findings and limits: A strong correlation between TCR beta diversity and naive T cell percentage was seen.

Alongside a J-beta primer mix, a sample-barcoded 5' primer served in a second PCR lasting about 7 to 11 cycles. A template-switch adaptor with 12 random nucleotides tagged each cDNA molecule. MiXCR was run by TCRdb on the 5' RACE reads, yielding one entry per CDR3 protein. Of fewer than 1.5 million distinct CDR3 sequences listed, around two fifths were seen once; the top ten hold roughly 8.2%. Drawn from each donor were roughly 9.4 milliliters of peripheral blood. Sequencing was performed on blood. The source of this sequence is a woman aged 18-29 years in good health.

DNA for the CDR3: TGTGCCGTCCGGGCGGCAGGGTACGACTATGGCTACACCTTC. Its protein is CAVRAAGYDYGYTF. This chain joins TRBV7-6 and TRBJ1-2, with D maybe TRBD1 (5 bases). Germline V lookup: CDR1 SGHVS, CDR2 FNYEAQ. The CDR3 loop spans 14 amino acids. V was cut by 11 bases and J by 3 bases, with 19 bases left in between.